Listed below are T cell receptor beta chains from one sample, sequenced in a study of blood T cell repertoires in COVID-19. The data were produced by immunoSEQ multiplex PCR, yet TCRdb's version contains in-frame clones alone and is incomplete. The repertoire includes 320,000 or so clones, under 90% of them detected once, and around 4.8% sits in the top ten. Sequencing used PBMCs or T cells enriched from blood (not recorded which). These receptors came from a man aged 55 to 69 who had recovered from COVID-19. The CDR3 runs from the conserved cysteine through the conserved F or W. The order of the fields is clone size, D gene, V gene, J gene, CDR3 protein, CDR3 DNA. The D gene is left open where the match is weak. Not all rows give a size; the values are once, few, many and, for expanded clones, a class.

>.|.|TRBV5-1|TRBJ2-7
CASSLEGQTYEQYF
TGCGCCAGCAGCTTGGAAGGACAGACCTACGAGCAGTACTTC
>.|TRBD1|TRBV28|TRBJ1-2
CASKLDDRGGYGYTF
TGTGCCAGCAAACTCGATGACAGGGGCGGCTATGGCTACACCTTC
>.|.|TRBV5-4|TRBJ1-4
CASSLGGTAANEKLFF
TGTGCCAGCAGCTTGGGCGGGACGGCAGCTAATGAAAAACTGTTTTTT
>.|TRBD1|TRBV28|TRBJ2-7
CASSFLRTGVSYEQYF
TGTGCCAGCAGTTTTCTTAGGACAGGAGTCTCCTACGAGCAGTACTTC
>.|TRBD1|TRBV27|TRBJ2-1
CASSLFWDRGDNEQFF
TGTGCCAGCAGTTTATTTTGGGACAGGGGTGATAATGAGCAGTTCTTC
>.|TRBD2|TRBV5-1|TRBJ2-2
CASSTPHGTSGRNTGELFF
TGCGCCAGCAGCACACCACACGGGACTAGCGGTCGGAACACCGGGGAGCTGTTTTTT
>.|.|TRBV5-8|TRBJ2-7
CASSLSGSSYEQYF
TGTGCCAGCAGCCTGAGCGGTTCCTCCTACGAGCAGTACTTC
>.|TRBD1|TRBV28|TRBJ1-3
CASSLFRQGRSGNTIYF
TGTGCCAGCAGTTTGTTCAGACAGGGGAGGTCTGGAAACACCATATATTTT
>.|TRBD1|TRBV16|TRBJ2-3
CASSQSRTGADTQYF
TGTGCCAGCAGCCAATCCCGGACAGGGGCAGATACGCAGTATTTT
>.|.|TRBV6-5|TRBJ2-1
CASRPDRYNEQFF
TGTGCCAGCAGACCGGACAGATACAATGAGCAGTTCTTC
>.|.|TRBV12-3/TRBV12-4|TRBJ1-2
CASSFTGYGYTF
TGTGCCAGCAGTTTTACAGGCTATGGCTACACCTTC
>.|TRBD2|TRBV3-1/TRBV3-2|TRBJ2-5
CASSQLAEETQYF
TGTGCCAGCAGCCAACTAGCGGAAGAGACCCAGTACTTC
>.|.|TRBV28|TRBJ2-1
CASSPSNEQFF
TGTGCCAGCAGCCCCAGCAATGAGCAGTTCTTC
>once|.|TRBV24-1|TRBJ2-1
CATSAHTSEQFF
TGTGCCACCAGTGCCCATACTAGTGAGCAGTTCTTC
>.|.|TRBV2|TRBJ2-7
CASSEAAVTYEQYF
TGTGCCAGCAGTGAAGCTGCGGTAACCTACGAGCAGTACTTC
>once|.|TRBV24-1|TRBJ2-1
CATSSGSSYNEQFF
TGTGCCACCAGTTCGGGGAGCTCCTACAATGAGCAGTTCTTC
>.|.|TRBV10-3|TRBJ2-2
CAIRVGGTGELFF
TGTGCCATCCGAGTAGGGGGCACCGGGGAGCTGTTTTTT
>once|TRBD1|TRBV10-3|TRBJ2-7
CAITDRDRSYEQYF
TGTGCCATCACCGACCGGGACAGGTCCTACGAGCAGTACTTC
>.|TRBD1|TRBV28|TRBJ1-4
CASSFSGTGNEKLFF
TGTGCCAGCAGTTTCTCCGGGACAGGGAACGAAAAACTGTTTTTT
>once|TRBD1|TRBV30|TRBJ2-7
CAWSPGQGYEQYF
TGTGCCTGGAGTCCGGGACAGGGATACGAGCAGTACTTC
>.|TRBD1|TRBV7-3|TRBJ2-7
CASSPGQGVSEQYF
TGTGCCAGCAGCCCGGGACAGGGAGTATCCGAGCAGTACTTC
>.|TRBD1|TRBV24-1|TRBJ2-5
CATSDPARTGSQETQYF
TGTGCCACCAGTGATCCCGCTAGGACAGGGAGTCAAGAGACCCAGTACTTC
>.|.|TRBV30|TRBJ2-3
CAWSPGSDTQYF
TGTGCCTGGAGTCCCGGGTCCGATACGCAGTATTTT
>.|TRBD1|TRBV12-5|TRBJ1-5
CAKKQGCNQPQHF
TGTGCTAAAAAACAGGGGTGCAATCAGCCCCAGCATTTT
>.|.|TRBV6-5|TRBJ1-5
CASSFSGDSNQPQHF
TGTGCCAGCAGTTTCAGTGGAGATAGCAATCAGCCCCAGCATTTT
>.|TRBD1|TRBV4-2|TRBJ1-2
CASSQLSGTGNYGYTF
TGTGCCAGCAGCCAACTTTCCGGGACAGGGAACTATGGCTACACCTTC
>.|.|TRBV2|TRBJ2-7
CASAGLRGSYEQYF
TGTGCCAGCGCAGGCCTTCGGGGCTCCTACGAGCAGTACTTC
>.|.|TRBV6-4|TRBJ2-1
CASSPVFSYNEQFF
TGTGCCAGCAGCCCCGTGTTTTCCTACAATGAGCAGTTCTTC
>.|.|TRBV7-6|TRBJ1-4
CASSLGPGRNEKLFF
TGTGCCAGCAGCTTAGGGCCAGGGCGGAATGAAAAACTGTTTTTT
>.|.|TRBV6-5|TRBJ1-2
CASSYGRGYGYTF
TGTGCCAGCAGTTACGGCAGAGGCTATGGCTACACCTTC
>.|.|TRBV29-1|TRBJ2-5
CSVDLETQYF
TGCAGCGTTGACTTGGAGACCCAGTACTTC
>once|.|TRBV19|TRBJ2-7
CASSPRGTVSYEQYF
TGTGCCAGTAGCCCACGCGGGACAGTCTCCTACGAGCAGTACTTC
>.|.|TRBV5-8|TRBJ2-3
CASSLGGTSTDTQYF
TGTGCCAGCAGCTTGGGAGGGACTAGCACAGATACGCAGTATTTT
>.|TRBD2|TRBV7-2|TRBJ2-3
CASSFTSGDTQYF
TGTGCCAGCAGCTTCACTAGCGGAGATACGCAGTATTTT
>.|TRBD1|TRBV28|TRBJ2-7
CASTTLGQKHSYEQYF
TGTGCCAGCACCACTCTGGGACAGAAACACTCCTACGAGCAGTACTTC
>.|.|TRBV24-1|TRBJ2-1
CATSDISRGTKSNEQFF
TGTGCCACCAGTGACATCAGTCGGGGTACTAAGAGCAATGAGCAGTTCTTC
>.|.|TRBV11-2|TRBJ1-1
CASSPRAPLNTEAFF
TGTGCCAGCAGCCCGAGGGCGCCTTTGAACACTGAAGCTTTCTTT
>.|TRBD2|TRBV5-1|TRBJ2-3
CASSYVGTSESTDTQYF
TGCGCCAGCAGCTACGTTGGGACTAGCGAAAGCACAGATACGCAGTATTTT
>.|.|TRBV7-9|TRBJ2-2
CASSLIASGLFF
TGTGCCAGCAGCTTAATAGCCAGTGGGCTGTTTTTT
>.|TRBD2|TRBV6-4|TRBJ2-3
CASSVTSGSTDTQYF
TGTGCCAGCAGTGTCACTAGCGGGAGCACAGATACGCAGTATTTT
>.|TRBD1|TRBV2|TRBJ1-2
CASNIYRGGYTF
TGTGCCAGCAATATATACAGGGGCGGCTACACCTTC
>once|.|TRBV4-2|TRBJ1-4
CASSQPRPQSGEKLFF
TGTGCCAGCAGCCAACCCCGGCCCCAGAGCGGTGAAAAACTGTTTTTT
>.|.|TRBV4-3|TRBJ1-4
CASSQVQGWNEKLFF
TGCGCCAGCAGCCAAGTACAGGGTTGGAATGAAAAACTGTTTTTT
>.|TRBD1|TRBV18|TRBJ2-7
CASSPGTGTYEQYF
TGTGCCAGCTCACCAGGGACAGGGACCTACGAGCAGTACTTC
>.|.|TRBV6-6|TRBJ2-7
CASSASGIPGYEQYF
TGTGCCAGCAGTGCCTCGGGGATACCGGGATACGAGCAGTACTTC
>few|TRBD1|TRBV27|TRBJ1-1
CASSLRTGLNTEAFF
TGTGCCAGCAGTTTAAGGACAGGGCTAAACACTGAAGCTTTCTTT
>few|.|TRBV3-1/TRBV3-2|TRBJ2-7
CASSQGSGRGSPYEQYF
TGTGCCAGCAGCCAAGGTTCTGGCAGGGGTTCCCCCTACGAGCAGTACTTC
>.|TRBD1|TRBV5-1|TRBJ1-5
CASSLDRDEPQHF
TGCGCCAGCAGCTTAGACAGGGACGAGCCCCAGCATTTT
>.|.|TRBV7-9|TRBJ2-3
CASSFGVTDTQYF
TGTGCCAGCAGCTTCGGGGTCACAGATACGCAGTATTTT
>.|.|TRBV6-2/TRBV6-3|TRBJ1-5
CASSYGYGQPNQPQHF
TGTGCCAGCAGTTACGGGTACGGACAGCCCAATCAGCCCCAGCATTTT
>.|.|TRBV5-1|TRBJ1-1
CASMEGQKNTEAFF
TGCGCCAGCATGGAAGGACAGAAGAACACTGAAGCTTTCTTT
>.|.|TRBV5-6|TRBJ1-1
CASSLVDRSEAFF
TGTGCCAGCAGCTTGGTCGACAGGTCAGAAGCTTTCTTT
>.|.|TRBV10-1|TRBJ1-5
CASSLNGDYSNQPQHF
TGCGCCAGCAGTCTTAACGGGGACTATAGCAATCAGCCCCAGCATTTT